This T cell receptor beta chain was obtained from a study of T-cell memory formation after mild COVID-19. The overall study: In these data, TCR clusters were largely donor specific. Study-wide results and limits: SARS-CoV-2 specificity of second-wave clones peaking day 37 was unconfirmed. Researchers report contracting CD4+ clones mostly in CM and EM, with CD8+ clones in EMRA.

MiXCR, applied by TCRdb to the 5' RACE reads, yields one record per CDR3 protein. Among some 270,000 distinct CDR3 sequences, roughly 14% were seen once, and the ten largest hold around 2.2%. The CDR3 spans 12 residues. Germline assignment: CDR1 SGHRS and CDR2 YFSETQ. V shed 2 bases and J shed 5 bases, with 7 bases lying between them. This clonotype was counted only a few times. Its antigen is currently unknown. The gene calls are TRBV5-1 and TRBJ2-5; D is ambiguous. Sequencing used PBMCs or a T cell subset sorted from them (not recorded which). This TCR derives from an adult woman who had mild COVID-19 (a few samples of this study predate the infection). Cell type and time point are not known. CDR3 DNA sequence: TGCGCCAGCAGCTTCTCGGAGGAGACCCAGTACTTC. It codes for CASSFSEETQYF. Full variable domain (outside the CDR3, taken from reference TRBV5-1 and TRBJ2-5): KAGVTQTPRYLIKTRGQQVTLSCSPISGHRSVSWYQQTPGQGLQFLFEYFSETQRNKGNFPGRFSGRQFSNSRSEMNVSTLELGDSALYLCASSFSEETQYFGPGTRLLVL.